The 4 T cell receptor beta chains in this list originate from one sample, sequenced in a study of blood T cell repertoires in COVID-19. Libraries were prepared by immunoSEQ multiplex PCR; TCRdb keeps only in-frame clonotypes and omits some of them. This table has some 230,000 clones, 65% to 85% appearing once. The specimen sequenced was peripheral blood. The receptors originated from a woman aged 25 to 39 who had recovered from COVID-19.

This clone came up once. The rearrangement joins TRBV7-2 to TRBJ2-3; 8 bases fit TRBD1. Germline lookup yields CDR1 SGHTA and CDR2 FQGNSA. The V segment lost 5 bases and the J segment 2 bases; nucleotides outside the gene matches: 3. This CDR3 has 14 amino acids. In DNA form, the CDR3 reads TGTGCCAGCAGCCCAGGGGGCGTCACAGATACGCAGTATTTT. Protein sequence: CASSPGGVTDTQYF.

The chain combines TRBV28 with TRBJ2-1; 11 bases match TRBD2. The germline V gene encodes CDR1 MDHEN and CDR2 SYDVKM. The CDR3 is 14 amino acids. Losses at the gene ends were 3 bases for V and 7 bases for J; bases not matched to a gene: 2. The DNA of the CDR3 is TGTGCCAGCAGTTTTAGACTAGCGGGAAATGAGCAGTTCTTC. The encoded protein is CASSFRLAGNEQFF. The full variable domain, rest sourced from reference TRBV28 and TRBJ2-1, is DVKVTQSSRYLVKRTGEKVFLECVQDMDHENMFWYRQDPGLGLRLIYFSYDVKMKEKGDIPEGYSVSREKKERFSLILESASTNQTSMYLCASSFRLAGNEQFFGPGTRLTVL.

V and J are TRBV6-5 and TRBJ2-2; D gene ambiguous. The CDR3 consists of 10 residues. Germline lookup yields CDR1 MNHEY and CDR2 SVGAGI. With 8 bases removed from V and 7 bases from J, the gap between germline ends came to 5 bases. This CDR3 reads CASSDGELFF. As DNA, the CDR3 is TGTGCCAGCTCAGACGGGGAGCTGTTTTTT.

This rearrangement joins TRBV24-1 to TRBJ1-2; a weak D match, TRBD1 (6 bases). Per germline, CDR1 KGHDR and CDR2 SFDVKD. V lost 3 bases and J 2 bases, leaving 12 bases between the germline ends. The CDR3 length is 15 residues. The CDR3 DNA sequence: TGTGCCACCAGTGATCCCGGGACACCCAACTATGGCTACACCTTC. Translated, it gives CATSDPGTPNYGYTF.